A single sample is the source of the 29 T cell receptor beta chains below, sequenced in a study of STAT5B mutations in CD4+ large granular lymphocyte leukemia. TCRdb keeps only in-frame clones here, not all; method: immunoSEQ multiplex PCR. The profile shows about 30,000 clones, under 80% of them singletons. Sequencing was carried out using CD4+ T cells from blood buffy coats. The receptors here all came from a human donor in good health.

This clone was seen a few times. V usage is TRBV7-9 and J usage is TRBJ2-7; 8 bases are a match to TRBD2. The length of the CDR3 is 14 residues. With V trimmed by 3 bases and J by 6 bases, 7 bases remained unmatched. In germline, CDR1 is SEHNR, CDR2 FQNEAQ (reference sequence). CDR3 in amino acids: CASSFNGGASEQYF. Here the CDR3 DNA reads TGTGCCAGCAGCTTTAACGGGGGGGCCTCCGAGCAGTACTTC. Drawing the rest from reference TRBV7-9 and TRBJ2-7, the complete variable domain is DTGVSQNPRHKITKRGQNVTFRCDPISEHNRLYWYRQTLGQGPEFLTYFQNEAQLEKSRLLSDRFSAERPKGSFSTLEIQRTEQGDSAMYLCASSFNGGASEQYFGPGTRLTVT.

CDR3 nucleotide sequence: TGCGCCAGCAGCCCCGGGACAGCCAATCAGCCCCAGCATTTT. Translation gives CASSPGTANQPQHF. V gene TRBV5-1 combines with J gene TRBJ1-5; 7 nucleotides align to TRBD1. CDR1 is SGHRS, CDR2 YFSETQ, per germline. The CDR3 sequence is 14 residues long. The junction had 4 bases not matched to a gene; V was cut back by 4 bases and J by 3 bases.

The genes are TRBV6-1 and TRBJ1-5, with TRBD1 identical over 7 bases. From germline, CDR1 is MNHNS and CDR2 SASEGT. The junction had 5 bases not matched to a gene; V was cut back by 0 bases and J by 6 bases. CDR3 length: 15 amino acids. CDR3 loop: CASSEAGGAGQPQHF. The DNA of the CDR3 is TGTGCCAGCAGTGAAGCAGGGGGCGCGGGTCAGCCCCAGCATTTT.

V and J are TRBV6-1 and TRBJ1-5; TRBD1 aligns across 9 bases. In germline, CDR1 is MNHNS, CDR2 SASEGT. V gave up 4 bases and J gave up 2 bases; unmatched junction bases: 3. The CDR3 is 15 residues long. CDR3 nucleotide sequence: TGTGCCAGCAGTGGGACAGGGGCTGGCAATCAGCCCCAGCATTTT. Its protein is CASSGTGAGNQPQHF.

The chain carries TRBV5-5 and TRBJ1-1; D perhaps matches TRBD1 (5 bases). Per the germline V gene, CDR1 is SGHKS and CDR2 is YYEKEE (reference sequence). The V and J ends lost 0 bases and 3 bases respectively, with 9 bases between them. This CDR3 contains 14 residues. DNA for the CDR3: TGTGCCAGCAGCTTGGGGGACTGGGACACTGAAGCTTTCTTT. This sequence encodes CASSLGDWDTEAFF.

The rearrangement uses TRBV25-1 and TRBJ2-7; the D gene is possibly TRBD1 (5 bases). V lost 4 bases, J lost 0 bases, and 7 bases lay in between. CDR1 is MGHDK, CDR2 SYGVNS, per germline. This CDR3 is built from 13 residues. DNA of the CDR3: TGTGCCAGCAGTGGGACACTCTCCTACGAGCAGTACTTC. Translated, it gives CASSGTLSYEQYF.

The chain uses TRBV4-3 and TRBJ2-1; weak D call: TRBD2 (5 bases). The CDR3 is 12 residues long. V was trimmed by 0 bases and J by 10 bases, leaving 7 bases between them. Germline CDR1 is LGHNA and CDR2 is YSLEER. The CDR3 DNA reads TGCGCCAGCAGCCAAGAAGGCGGGGAGCAGTTCTTC. The encoded protein is CASSQEGGEQFF.

The gene calls are TRBV7-6 and TRBJ2-1; 10 nucleotides match TRBD2. CDR1 is SGHVS, CDR2 FNYEAQ, per germline. V lost 5 bases to trimming and J lost 9 bases; unmatched junction nucleotides: 7. The CDR3 is 14 residues long. The CDR3 nucleotides read TGTGCCAGCAGCGTTAGCGGGGGGCACAGTGAGCAGTTCTTC. Translating it yields CASSVSGGHSEQFF.

The V and J genes are TRBV4-3 and TRBJ1-1, with 10 bases lining up with TRBD1. With V trimmed by 1 base and J by 1 base, 12 bases remained unmatched. The CDR3 has 19 amino acids. Germline CDR1 is LGHNA and CDR2 is YSLEER. The chain's CDR3 is CASSQGLGQGIGANTEAFF. DNA for the CDR3: TGCGCCAGCAGCCAAGGCCTGGGACAGGGGATTGGGGCGAACACTGAAGCTTTCTTT.

This clone has a single count. The chain combines TRBV7-2 with TRBJ2-3; D remains unclear. CDR3 length: 12 residues. Between the trimmed V and J ends, which lost 0 bases and 7 bases, there was a span of 5 bases. Germline V gene data show CDR1 as SGHTA and CDR2 as FQGNSA. The CDR3 loop is CASSLAAYTQYF. The CDR3 nucleotides are TGTGCCAGCAGCTTAGCAGCTTATACGCAGTATTTT.

V and J are TRBV6-1 and TRBJ2-7; 7 bases align to TRBD2. With 6 bases clipped from V and 0 bases from J, the junction kept 5 bases outside the gene matches. The germline gives CDR1 MNHNS, CDR2 SASEGT. The CDR3 totals 14 residues. The DNA for the CDR3 is TGTGCCAGCAGGTACCGGGACTACTCCTACGAGCAGTACTTC. This encodes CASRYRDYSYEQYF.

This rearrangement joins TRBV27 to TRBJ2-7; 8 bases agree with TRBD1. Germline CDR1 is MNHEY and CDR2 is SMNVEV (reference sequence). V dropped 4 bases and J dropped 3; count of bases not matched to a gene: 14. This CDR3 region has 17 residues. CDR3 bases: TGTGCCAGCAGTTCCCTCCTCCAGGGGGCGCAGGACTACGAGCAGTACTTC. Its translation: CASSSLLQGAQDYEQYF.

The rearrangement uses TRBV7-7 and TRBJ2-3; D call uncertain. V lost 5 bases to trimming and J lost 2 bases, with 14 bases between them. The CDR3 contains 15 residues. Germline CDR1 and CDR2: SSHAT and FNYEAQ (reference sequence). This chain's CDR3 is CASSPSGVPTDTQYF. The DNA of the CDR3 is TGTGCCAGCAGCCCCAGTGGAGTCCCCACAGATACGCAGTATTTT.

The rearrangement uses TRBV2 and TRBJ2-7, with TRBD2 identical over 8 bases. Germline trimming cut 4 bases from V and 4 bases from J; bases unmatched to any gene: 3. CDR3 size: 13 residues. The germline CDR1 and CDR2 sequences are SNHLY and FYNNEI. This CDR3 is CASSVIAGYEQYF. The CDR3 nucleotides read TGTGCCAGCAGTGTAATAGCGGGGTACGAGCAGTACTTC.

This clone was found a few times. The V call is TRBV5-1, the J call TRBJ1-1, with D perhaps TRBD1 (6 bases). V was shortened by 4 bases and J by 1 base, with 11 bases between the two germline ends. This CDR3 comprises 14 residues. CDR1 is SGHRS, CDR2 YFSETQ, per germline. The CDR3 is CASSNGQQNTEAFF. DNA for the CDR3: TGCGCCAGCAGCAATGGACAGCAGAACACTGAAGCTTTCTTT.

This clone was counted only a few times. J is TRBJ1-4 and V is TRBV7-9; no reliable D call. From germline, CDR1 is SEHNR and CDR2 FQNEAQ (reference sequence). This CDR3 has 14 amino acids. Trimming took 1 base from V and 2 from J, leaving 5 bases between them. DNA for the CDR3: TGTGCCAGCAGCTTAGTCGGTACTAATGAAAAACTGTTTTTT. It yields the protein CASSLVGTNEKLFF.

This clone appeared once. The V gene is TRBV25-1, the J gene TRBJ2-7, with D unclear. The CDR3 runs to 14 residues. V lost 1 base to trimming and J lost 6 bases, with 13 bases between them. CDR1 is MGHDK, CDR2 SYGVNS, per germline. Here the CDR3 DNA reads TGTGCCAGCAGTGAATTTAGGAAGGGTGGCGAGCAGTACTTC. It is translated as CASSEFRKGGEQYF.

This chain uses TRBV10-3 with TRBJ1-1, with D uncertain. CDR3 length: 14 amino acids. V was clipped by 2 bases and J by 1 base, with 8 bases between them. Germline V gives CDR1 ENHRY, CDR2 SYGVKD. The DNA of the CDR3 is TGTGCCATCAGTGAGGGGCAGCCGAACACTGAAGCTTTCTTT. This gives the protein CAISEGQPNTEAFF.

The V call is TRBV19, the J call TRBJ1-5; tentative D call: TRBD1 (6 bases). Germline V gene data show CDR1 as LNHDA and CDR2 as SQIVND (reference sequence). CDR3 size: 13 residues. Trimming shortened V by 4 bases and J by 6 bases, and 10 bases separated the two germline ends. The CDR3 is CASSTGGVQPQHF. The CDR3 region has the DNA TGTGCCAGTAGTACGGGGGGCGTTCAGCCCCAGCATTTT.

The rearrangement uses TRBV6-5 and TRBJ2-7; 7 bases are a match to TRBD2. The V and J ends lost 8 bases and 6 bases, in that order; junction bases with no gene match: 13. The CDR3 has 14 residues. Germline loops: CDR1 MNHEY, CDR2 SVGAGI. In DNA, the CDR3 is TGTGCCAGCGAGCGGGGCTCCGTTTCGGGCGAGCAGTACTTC. Translating gives CASERGSVSGEQYF.

V usage is TRBV30 and J usage is TRBJ1-6, with 9 bases matching TRBD1. Unmatched junction bases numbered 4, after V lost 3 bases and J lost 7 bases. The CDR3 is made up of 14 amino acids. The germline V gene encodes CDR1 GTSNPN and CDR2 SVGIG (reference sequence). CDR3 in DNA: TGTGCCTGGAGGGGACAGGGTGGCAATTCACCCCTCCACTTT. It specifies CAWRGQGGNSPLHF.

V is TRBV6-6 and J is TRBJ2-1, with 9 bases matching TRBD2. The germline gives CDR1 MNHNY, CDR2 SVGAGI (reference sequence). V was pared by 4 bases and J by 6 bases, with 10 bases of the junction left unmatched. This CDR3 is built from 16 residues. CDR3 region: CASSSFRTSAGNEQFF. The CDR3 region has the DNA TGTGCCAGCAGTTCCTTTAGGACTAGCGCGGGCAATGAGCAGTTCTTC.

In DNA form, the CDR3 reads TGTGCCAGCAGCCATCACCAGGGGGAGTCCCAAGAGACCCAGTACTTC. It specifies CASSHHQGESQETQYF. This chain uses TRBV4-2 with TRBJ2-5; 7 positions agree with TRBD1. The CDR3 loop spans 16 amino acids. Germline-derived CDR1 and CDR2 are LGHNA and YNFKEQ. J lost 1 base, V lost 3 bases, and 8 bases had no gene match.

The rearrangement uses TRBV7-3 and TRBJ2-1; D not resolved. Trimming shortened V by 8 bases and J by 0 bases, and 8 bases separated the two germline ends. This CDR3 has 13 residues. CDR1 is SGHTA, CDR2 FQGTGA, per germline. The CDR3 sequence: CASALSSYNEQFF. The CDR3 DNA reads TGTGCCAGCGCCTTGAGCTCCTACAATGAGCAGTTCTTC.

This chain uses TRBV30 with TRBJ2-6; TRBD2 might be the D (5 bases). This CDR3 has 15 residues. Germline V CDR1 and CDR2: GTSNPN, SVGIG (reference sequence). V was shortened by 2 bases and J by 0 bases, with 8 bases between the two germline ends. The CDR3 DNA is TGTGCCTGGAGTTTCGGAGGCTCTGGGGCCAACGTCCTGACTTTC. Protein sequence: CAWSFGGSGANVLTF.

A note on this clone: An end of the junction does not agree with germline; a read error may underlie this. This chain joins TRBV7-9 and TRBJ1-2; D not certain. CDR1 and CDR2 (germline): SEHNR, FQNEAQ (reference sequence). The CDR3 spans 12 residues. CDR3 sequence reads: CASSLVDYGYTF. CDR3 bases: TGTGCCAGCAGCTTAGTAGACTACGGCTACACCTTC.

CDR3 amino acids: CASSYRGERGYEQYF. The CDR3 nucleotides read TGTGCCAGCAGTTACAGGGGTGAGAGGGGTTACGAGCAGTACTTC. The chain uses TRBV27 and TRBJ2-7; TRBD1 matches 7 bases. Germline V gene lookup returns CDR1 MNHEY and CDR2 SMNVEV (reference sequence). V was clipped by 4 bases and J by 4 bases; unmatched bases: 10. The CDR3 is made up of 15 amino acids.

In its sample, this clone was seen a few times. The genes are TRBV27 and TRBJ1-5; TRBD1 is a possible D gene (6 bases). The CDR3 is made up of 12 amino acids. Germline CDR1 reads MNHEY; CDR2 reads SMNVEV (reference sequence). V was pared by 8 bases and J by 6 bases, with 11 bases between. The CDR3 DNA sequence: TGTGCCAGCGGAGACAGGTTTCAGCCCCAGCATTTT. Amino acid sequence: CASGDRFQPQHF.

This chain connects TRBV19 to TRBJ2-7; 9 nucleotides line up with TRBD1. J was trimmed by 2 bases and V by 5 bases; bases with no gene match: 4. Germline V CDR1 and CDR2: LNHDA, SQIVND (reference sequence). The CDR3 is made up of 14 amino acids. In DNA, the CDR3 is TGTGCCAGTAGTGAGGGACAGGGAGCCTACGAGCAGTACTTC. It is translated as CASSEGQGAYEQYF.